These 7 T cell receptor beta chains originate from one sample sequenced in a study of early T cells in non-severe SARS-CoV-2 infection (dated by TCRdb to the early 2020s). The library was generated by 5' RACE. Sequencing was performed on a NextSeq 500. TCRdb cleaned the public reads at Q25 with fastp, built clones with MiXCR and kept in-frame beta chains. Under each unique CDR3 protein, matching rows form one entry showing the most common genes and DNA. Within this sample are tens of thousands of distinct CDR3 sequences, with more than 12% of them counted one time only. In total, the top ten clones hold less than 7% of the sample. Sequenced material: whole blood. These receptors came from an adult who was a healthcare worker with PCR-confirmed SARS-CoV-2 infection or an uninfected control (not recorded which).

The V and J genes are TRBV5-5 and TRBJ2-5; D uncertain. Trimming removed 4 bases from V and 5 bases from J, with 12 bases in between. This CDR3 comprises 13 residues. The germline gives CDR1 SGHKS, CDR2 YYEKEE (reference sequence). CDR3 DNA sequence: TGTGCCAGCAGCGACGGCTCCGGCGAGACCCAGTACTTC. Amino acids: CASSDGSGETQYF.

Regarding this clonotype: This may stem from a read error, because a much larger clone lies one nucleotide away. The chain links TRBV25-1 to TRBJ2-3, with TRBD2 matching 7 bases. The CDR3 contains 14 residues. Germline assignment: CDR1 MGHDK and CDR2 SYGVNS. The CDR3 here is CASGAGLSTGTQYF. CDR3 sequence (DNA): TGTGCCAGCGGAGCGGGGTTAAGCACAGGTACGCAGTATTTT.

The CDR3, as DNA: TGCGCCAGCAGCTTGGAGGAGTTGAACACTGAAGCTTTCTTT. It yields the protein CASSLEELNTEAFF. The chain employs TRBV5-1 and TRBJ1-1; D uncertain. The CDR3 is 14 amino acids. Germline lookup yields CDR1 SGHRS and CDR2 YFSETQ. Trimming took off 0 bases at V and 0 bases at J, with 6 bases between the two ends.

The chain recombines TRBV9 with TRBJ1-6; maybe TRBD1 (5 bases). The germline V and J ends were trimmed by 0 bases and 9 bases, with 13 bases remaining between them. The CDR3 sequence is 15 residues long. Germline lookup yields CDR1 SGDLS and CDR2 YYNGEE. This CDR3 is CASSVEGRGASPLHF. In nucleotides, the CDR3 is TGTGCCAGCAGCGTAGAGGGACGGGGAGCTTCACCCCTCCACTTT.

CDR3: CAISEVAGGPLQYF. For the CDR3, the DNA is TGTGCCATCAGTGAAGTAGCGGGAGGGCCACTTCAGTATTTT. This chain joins TRBV10-3 and TRBJ2-3; 11 positions match TRBD2. The V and J ends lost 3 bases and 12 bases, in that order; junction bases with no gene match: 8. In germline, CDR1 is ENHRY, CDR2 SYGVKD. The CDR3 length is 14 residues.

This clonotype has only a few counts. The genes are TRBV4-1 and TRBJ2-7; D is undetermined. Germline V CDR1 and CDR2: MGHRA, YSYEKL. With 1 base removed from V and 4 bases from J, the gap between germline ends came to 11 bases. CDR3 length equals 14 residues. CDR3 in DNA: TGCGCCAGCAGCCAAGTTCGGTCCCCGTACGAGCAGTACTTC. It translates to CASSQVRSPYEQYF.

The genes are TRBV9 and TRBJ2-5; maybe TRBD1 (6 bases). Germline CDR1 is SGDLS and CDR2 is YYNGEE. Trimming stripped 3 bases from V and 4 bases from J, with 10 bases between. This CDR3 has 13 residues. The CDR3 reads CASSGTGRETQYF. As DNA, the CDR3 is TGTGCCAGCAGCGGAACAGGGCGAGAGACCCAGTACTTC.